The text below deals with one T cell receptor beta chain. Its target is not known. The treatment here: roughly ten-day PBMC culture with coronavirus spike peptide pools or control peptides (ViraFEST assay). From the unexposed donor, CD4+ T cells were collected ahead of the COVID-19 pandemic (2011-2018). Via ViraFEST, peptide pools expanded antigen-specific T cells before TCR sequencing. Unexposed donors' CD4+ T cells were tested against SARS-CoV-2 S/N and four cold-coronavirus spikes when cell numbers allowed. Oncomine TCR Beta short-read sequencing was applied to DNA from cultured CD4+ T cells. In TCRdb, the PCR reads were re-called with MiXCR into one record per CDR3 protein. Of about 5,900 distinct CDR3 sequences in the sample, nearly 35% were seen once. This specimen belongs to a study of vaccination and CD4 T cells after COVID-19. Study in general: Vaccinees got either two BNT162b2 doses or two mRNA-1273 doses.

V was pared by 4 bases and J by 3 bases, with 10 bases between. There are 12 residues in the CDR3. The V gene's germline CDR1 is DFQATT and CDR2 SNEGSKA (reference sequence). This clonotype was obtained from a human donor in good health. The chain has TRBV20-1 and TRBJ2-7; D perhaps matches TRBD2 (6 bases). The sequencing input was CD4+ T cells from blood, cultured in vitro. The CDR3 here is CSAMRGNYEQYF. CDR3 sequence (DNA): TGCAGTGCTATGCGGGGTAACTACGAGCAGTACTTC.